The 8 T cell receptor beta chains below come from one sample, sequenced in a study of blood T cell repertoires in COVID-19. The protocol was immunoSEQ multiplex PCR, while the TCRdb copy is restricted to in-frame clones and leaves out a portion. Here the sample spans fewer than 350,000 clones, approximately 91% being singletons. Material for sequencing was PBMCs or T cells enriched from blood (not recorded which). The source is a man in his 60s who had recovered from COVID-19.

The V and J genes are TRBV2 and TRBJ2-2; TRBD1 aligns across 8 bases. Looked up from germline, CDR1 is SNHLY and CDR2 is FYNNEI. V lost 6 bases, J lost 1 base, and 4 bases stayed unmatched. The CDR3 length is 15 residues. The CDR3 reads CASRDRERNTGELFF. CDR3 nucleotides: TGTGCCAGCAGGGACAGGGAACGGAACACCGGGGAGCTGTTTTTT.

The chain employs TRBV18 and TRBJ1-2, with TRBD1 identical over 11 bases. With V trimmed by 3 bases and J by 3 bases, 3 bases remained unmatched. CDR3 length equals 15 residues. Germline V gene sequence: CDR1 KGHSH, CDR2 LQKENI. The CDR3 DNA is TGTGCCAGCTCACCCAGGACAGGGGGCGACTATGGCTACACCTTC. Translated, it gives CASSPRTGGDYGYTF.

This clone appeared a single time. The chain couples TRBV4-1 to TRBJ2-7; TRBD2 matches at 9 bases. Unmatched junction bases numbered 5, after V lost 2 bases and J lost 3 bases. There are 15 residues in the CDR3. Germline assignment: CDR1 MGHRA and CDR2 YSYEKL. The CDR3 region has the DNA TGCGCCAGCAGCCAAACCGGGACTAGCCTCTACGAGCAGTACTTC. Translated, it gives CASSQTGTSLYEQYF.

The CDR3 is CASSMIDRGANTGELFF. The CDR3 DNA reads TGCGCCAGCAGCATGATCGACAGGGGGGCGAACACCGGGGAGCTGTTTTTT. The chain combines TRBV5-1 with TRBJ2-2; TRBD1 matches at 9 bases. V lost 4 bases, J lost 0 bases, and 7 bases stayed unmatched. This CDR3 contains 17 residues. The germline V gene has CDR1 SGHRS and CDR2 YFSETQ.

V and J are TRBV7-9 and TRBJ2-5; perhaps TRBD2 as D (5 bases). Germline loops: CDR1 SEHNR, CDR2 FQNEAQ (reference sequence). The CDR3 is 14 amino acids. Trimming left V 7 bases short and J 5 bases short, with 17 bases between. CDR3 residues: CASTSPSGGETQYF. CDR3 in DNA: TGTGCCAGCACCTCACCATCCGGCGGGGAGACCCAGTACTTC.

The chain employs TRBV9 and TRBJ2-1, with D perhaps TRBD1 (5 bases). Per germline, CDR1 SGDLS and CDR2 YYNGEE. The ends were cut back, 4 bases at V and 6 bases at J, with 23 bases in the middle. The CDR3 runs 17 residues. Here the CDR3 DNA reads TGTGCCAGCAGCTCCCGAGAAGGGGCGAGGTTCGGCAATGAGCAGTTCTTC. Protein product: CASSSREGARFGNEQFF.

This clone has just a few counts. This chain connects TRBV6-1 to TRBJ1-1; D is uncertain. Germline CDR1 reads MNHNS; CDR2 reads SASEGT. This CDR3 region has 14 residues. V shed 3 bases and J shed 4 bases, with 12 bases lying between them. The CDR3 is CASSESDLGTEAFF. The CDR3 DNA is TGTGCCAGCAGTGAGTCAGACTTGGGCACTGAAGCTTTCTTT.

Here the CDR3 reads CASTRRGTIYEAFF. The CDR3 DNA reads as TGTGCCAGCACCCGAAGGGGGACTATCTATGAAGCTTTCTTT. The chain employs TRBV28 and TRBJ1-1; tentative D call: TRBD1 (6 bases). Trimming left V 7 bases short and J 7 bases short, with 19 bases between. Germline V lookup: CDR1 MDHEN, CDR2 SYDVKM. The CDR3 covers 14 residues.